Below are 28 T cell receptor beta chains sequenced from a single sample in a study of T cell responses to AZD1222 COVID-19 vaccine (dated by TCRdb to the early 2020s). Reading the label with the study, this specimen's time point is: baseline before first vaccination. Library preparation was by the immunoSEQ multiplex PCR assay. The table was pulled from immuneACCESS by TCRdb, which kept in-frame rearrangements only. Such tables lose some clones; where checked, under half of the loss comes from unresolved V genes, and the rest has no known cause. The sample has about 150,000 clones on record, around nine tenths of them singletons. Of the sample, approximately 1.8% is held by the ten largest clones. The specimen was peripheral blood, collected on day 0 of AZD1222 vaccination. The receptors were gathered from an adult in good health.

This chain joins TRBV15 and TRBJ1-2, with D hard to call. This CDR3 has 15 amino acids. Germline-derived CDR1 and CDR2 are LNHNV and YYDKDF (reference sequence). Trimming shortened V by 5 bases and J by 4 bases, and 17 bases separated the two germline ends. Written as DNA, the CDR3 is TGTGCCACCAGCTCTCTAATCGGCGGTATCTATGGCTACACCTTC. Its protein is CATSSLIGGIYGYTF.

The CDR3 is CASSLGGDSLSPLHF. The CDR3 nucleotides are TGTGCCAGCAGCTTAGGAGGCGACAGCCTTTCACCCCTCCACTTT. The V call is TRBV7-9, the J call TRBJ1-6, with D possibly matching TRBD1 (5 bases). Germline V gene data show CDR1 as SEHNR and CDR2 as FQNEAQ (reference sequence). This CDR3 region has 15 residues. Trimming removed 1 base from V and 9 bases from J, with 13 bases in between.

This chain joins TRBV19 and TRBJ2-1; TRBD1 matches at 7 bases. CDR1 LNHDA and CDR2 SQIVND come from the germline V gene (reference sequence). Germline trimming cut 4 bases from V and 4 bases from J; bases unmatched to any gene: 7. The CDR3 covers 15 residues. In DNA form, the CDR3 reads TGTGCCAGTAGTACCCCGGGACAGCTGTACAATGAGCAGTTCTTC. This codes for CASSTPGQLYNEQFF.

This clone is a singleton in its sample. V gene TRBV19 combines with J gene TRBJ1-2; D gene ambiguous. Germline CDR1 is LNHDA and CDR2 is SQIVND (reference sequence). This CDR3 is 14 amino acids long. V was trimmed by 0 bases and J by 4 bases, leaving 9 bases between them. CDR3 loop: CASSIEPSSYGYTF. In DNA, the CDR3 is TGTGCCAGTAGTATAGAACCAAGCAGCTATGGCTACACCTTC.

The genes are TRBV12-3 or TRBV12-4 and TRBJ1-2; D might be TRBD1 (5 bases). V was cut by 6 bases and J by 0 bases, with 8 bases left in between. This CDR3 is built from 13 residues. CDR3 protein: CASRPTANYGYTF. The DNA of the CDR3 is TGTGCCAGCAGACCGACAGCTAACTATGGCTACACCTTC.

The chain recombines TRBV4-3 with TRBJ1-6; the D is unclear. The germline V and J ends were trimmed by 0 bases and 10 bases, with 10 bases remaining between them. The CDR3 is made up of 14 amino acids. Germline lookup yields CDR1 LGHNA and CDR2 YSLEER. Here the CDR3 DNA reads TGCGCCAGCAGCCAAGACGGGGTTCGGTCACCCCTCCACTTT. Translation: CASSQDGVRSPLHF.

The chain couples TRBV28 to TRBJ2-7; D is undetermined. The V end lost 3 bases, the J end lost 3 bases, and 18 bases lay between the germline ends. CDR1 and CDR2 from the germline V gene are MDHEN and SYDVKM. The CDR3 is 16 amino acids. The CDR3 nucleotides are TGTGCCAGCAGTTTTTTTGGATTCCCGGAAAACTACGAGCAGTACTTC. Amino acids: CASSFFGFPENYEQYF.

The chain joins TRBV6-6 to TRBJ1-6, with D perhaps matching TRBD1 (5 bases). From germline, CDR1 is MNHNY and CDR2 SVGAGI (reference sequence). The V end was cut by 5 bases, the J end by 5 bases, with 19 bases between. The CDR3 contains 17 residues. CDR3 in amino acids: CASSPRGGAADNSPLHF. CDR3 coding DNA: TGTGCCAGCAGTCCCCGGGGAGGGGCGGCGGATAATTCACCCCTCCACTTT.

The genes are TRBV28 and TRBJ1-2, with D unresolved. V gave up 5 bases and J gave up 1 base, with 20 bases separating them. In germline, CDR1 is MDHEN, CDR2 SYDVKM. The CDR3 is 17 residues long. The CDR3 sequence is CASSPSFNDQHNYGYTF. Here the CDR3 DNA reads TGTGCCAGCAGTCCCTCATTCAACGACCAACATAACTATGGCTACACCTTC.

V is TRBV28 and J is TRBJ1-2; D uncertain. The CDR3 has 12 residues. Germline V gene data show CDR1 as MDHEN and CDR2 as SYDVKM. V lost 6 bases and J 5 bases, leaving 10 bases between the germline ends. The DNA of the CDR3 is TGTGCCAGCAGCTTGAGTAGTTATGGCTACACCTTC. Its translation: CASSLSSYGYTF.

This chain uses TRBV30 with TRBJ2-7; unclear D gene. Germline V gene sequence: CDR1 GTSNPN, CDR2 SVGIG (reference sequence). The CDR3 length is 15 residues. Trimming left V 4 bases short and J 0 bases short, with 16 bases between. This chain's CDR3 is CAWTLGLASSYEQYF. In DNA form, the CDR3 reads TGTGCCTGGACCCTAGGGCTTGCAAGCTCCTACGAGCAGTACTTC.

The V gene is TRBV28, the J gene TRBJ1-2; tentative D call: TRBD1 (5 bases). Germline loops: CDR1 MDHEN, CDR2 SYDVKM. CDR3 length equals 15 residues. Trimming removed 2 bases from V and 0 bases from J, with 10 bases in between. The CDR3 spells CASSLGGRSNYGYTF. CDR3 in DNA: TGTGCCAGCAGTTTAGGGGGGAGGTCTAACTATGGCTACACCTTC.

In this sample, this clone turned up once. The rearrangement joins TRBV19 to TRBJ1-5; D is unclear. This CDR3 has 14 amino acids. Trimming took off 1 base at V and 4 bases at J, with 8 bases between the two ends. Germline CDR1 is LNHDA and CDR2 is SQIVND (reference sequence). This CDR3 reads CASSIVSSNQPQHF. The CDR3 nucleotides are TGTGCCAGTAGTATAGTTTCCTCTAATCAGCCCCAGCATTTT.

This chain uses TRBV6-5 with TRBJ1-1; no firm D call. The CDR3 spans 11 residues. Germline V gene data show CDR1 as MNHEY and CDR2 as SVGAGI. Trimming shortened V by 6 bases and J by 7 bases, and 9 bases separated the two germline ends. CDR3 region: CASSNLLEAFF. Written as DNA, the CDR3 is TGTGCCAGCAGCAATCTCCTTGAAGCTTTCTTT.

The chain is built from TRBV11-2 and TRBJ1-2; D unresolved. Germline V gene data show CDR1 as SGHAT and CDR2 as FQNNGV. This CDR3 is 12 amino acids long. Trimming cost V 6 bases and J 14 bases, with 19 bases left between them. The CDR3 DNA reads as TGTGCCAGCAGTCGATATGACGGTCGTGGGACCTTC. This gives the protein CASSRYDGRGTF.

The chain carries TRBV24-1 and TRBJ2-1; 11 bases fit TRBD1. The junction had 3 bases not matched to a gene; V was cut back by 3 bases and J by 6 bases. The CDR3 extends over 15 amino acids. The V gene's germline CDR1 is KGHDR and CDR2 SFDVKD. The CDR3 sequence is CATSDAGTGGNEQFF. The CDR3, as DNA: TGTGCCACCAGTGATGCCGGGACAGGGGGCAATGAGCAGTTCTTC.

This clone was counted once. V and J are TRBV5-4 and TRBJ2-7; either TRBD1 or TRBD2 may fit D (6 bases each). The CDR3 sequence is 13 residues long. The ends were cut back, 3 bases at V and 2 bases at J, with 9 bases in the middle. The germline CDR1 and CDR2 sequences are SGHNT and YYREEE (reference sequence). For the CDR3, the DNA is TGTGCCAGCAGCTCGGAGGGGGCCTACGAGCAGTACTTC. Its translation: CASSSEGAYEQYF.

The chain links TRBV7-8 to TRBJ2-1; perhaps TRBD2 as D (5 bases). The length of the CDR3 is 14 residues. Germline loops: CDR1 SGHVS, CDR2 FQNEAQ. V shed 3 bases and J shed 6 bases, with 12 bases lying between them. The CDR3 loop reads CASSFFALANEQFF. The CDR3 DNA follows: TGTGCCAGCAGCTTTTTTGCCCTAGCCAATGAGCAGTTCTTC.

This clone has a single count. This chain connects TRBV5-1 to TRBJ2-2; weak D call: TRBD1 (6 bases). The CDR3 contains 19 residues. The V end lost 3 bases, the J end lost 3 bases, and 24 bases lay between the germline ends. Germline V gene lookup returns CDR1 SGHRS and CDR2 YFSETQ. CDR3 sequence: CASSYILPTGSTDTGELFF. As DNA, the CDR3 is TGCGCCAGCAGCTACATACTGCCGACAGGATCAACCGACACCGGGGAGCTGTTTTTT. The full variable domain, completed using reference TRBV5-1 and TRBJ2-2, is KAGVTQTPRYLIKTRGQQVTLSCSPISGHRSVSWYQQTPGQGLQFLFEYFSETQRNKGNFPGRFSGRQFSNSRSEMNVSTLELGDSALYLCASSYILPTGSTDTGELFFGEGSRLTVL.

V and J are TRBV4-2 and TRBJ2-3; D gene unclear. CDR3 length: 14 amino acids. V was shortened by 0 bases and J by 2 bases, with 6 bases between the two germline ends. The germline V gene has CDR1 LGHNA and CDR2 YNFKEQ. The CDR3 DNA follows: TGTGCCAGCAGCCAAGATGGACCCACAGATACGCAGTATTTT. Its protein is CASSQDGPTDTQYF.

The rearrangement links TRBV2 to TRBJ1-5; D is undetermined. Germline V gives CDR1 SNHLY, CDR2 FYNNEI. Trimming cost V 0 bases and J 3 bases, with 9 bases left between them. This CDR3 region has 15 residues. In DNA form, the CDR3 reads TGTGCCAGCAGTGAAGCATCCGGGATCAATCAGCCCCAGCATTTT. This translates into CASSEASGINQPQHF.

The chain employs TRBV29-1 and TRBJ2-5, with 9 bases lining up with TRBD1. Germline V gene sequence: CDR1 SQVTM, CDR2 ANQGSEA. The CDR3 runs to 15 residues. V lost 1 base and J lost 4; bases outside the gene matches: 7. The CDR3 coding sequence is TGCAGCGTTGAAGGACAGGGGGGTTTAGGAGAGACCCAGTACTTC. Residues: CSVEGQGGLGETQYF. The complete variable domain, with remaining parts taken from reference TRBV29-1 and TRBJ2-5, reads SAVISQKPSRDICQRGTSLTIQCQVDSQVTMMFWYRQQPGQSLTLIATANQGSEATYESGFVIDKFPISRPNLTFSTLTVSNMSPEDSSIYLCSVEGQGGLGETQYFGPGTRLLVL.

This rearrangement joins TRBV30 to TRBJ1-5; possibly TRBD1 for D (6 bases). The CDR3 loop spans 13 amino acids. Germline-derived CDR1 and CDR2 are GTSNPN and SVGIG (reference sequence). V lost 1 base and J lost 10, with 14 bases in between. CDR3 protein: CAWSGQAHGPQHF. In DNA, the CDR3 is TGTGCCTGGAGTGGACAGGCTCATGGACCCCAGCATTTT.

The chain joins TRBV6-5 to TRBJ1-2; TRBD1 aligns across 7 bases. The CDR3 is made up of 14 amino acids. Germline V gives CDR1 MNHEY, CDR2 SVGAGI. Germline trimming cut 5 bases from V and 4 bases from J; bases unmatched to any gene: 7. The CDR3 sequence is CASSTEGAGYGYTF. CDR3 nucleotides: TGTGCCAGCAGTACTGAGGGGGCTGGCTATGGCTACACCTTC.

The chain joins TRBV28 to TRBJ1-1; a weak D match, TRBD1 (5 bases). In germline, CDR1 is MDHEN, CDR2 SYDVKM. Trimming removed 3 bases at V and 5 bases at J, with 16 bases between. The CDR3 is 15 amino acids. CDR3 in amino acids: CASSFQLGGWTEAFF. CDR3 DNA: TGTGCCAGCAGTTTTCAACTTGGGGGGTGGACTGAAGCTTTCTTT.

The chain couples TRBV7-2 to TRBJ1-5, with a possible D match to TRBD1 (5 bases). The V gene lost 5 bases and the J gene lost 1 base, with 15 bases spanning the gap. CDR3 length equals 16 residues. Germline loops: CDR1 SGHTA, CDR2 FQGNSA. CDR3 sequence reads: CASSLRGRESNQPQHF. The CDR3 nucleotides are TGTGCCAGCAGCCTTCGGGGCAGGGAGAGCAATCAGCCCCAGCATTTT.

J is TRBJ1-2 and V is TRBV20-1; D possibly corresponds to TRBD1 (5 bases). Germline V gene data show CDR1 as DFQATT and CDR2 as SNEGSKA (reference sequence). The CDR3 has 10 residues. V was pared by 4 bases and J by 9 bases, with 9 bases between. CDR3 in DNA: TGCAGTGCTACCGGACATCGCTACACCTTC. Residues: CSATGHRYTF.

The chain combines TRBV4-1 with TRBJ2-2; 9 positions agree with TRBD2. The CDR3 is made up of 19 amino acids. Germline V lookup: CDR1 MGHRA, CDR2 YSYEKL. V dropped 0 bases and J dropped 0; count of bases not matched to a gene: 8. The CDR3 DNA reads TGCGCCAGCAGCCAAGACCGACTAGCGGTAGGGTCGAACACCGGGGAGCTGTTTTTT. It is translated as CASSQDRLAVGSNTGELFF.